This T cell receptor (beta chain) came from a study of blood T cells in healthy people across ages. Then a second PCR, running roughly 7 to 12 cycles, was carried out with a sample-barcoded 5' primer and a J-beta primer mix. There were at least 2.5 million CDR3-containing paired-end reads obtained from each sample. Via MiXCR, TCRdb re-called the 5' RACE reads, giving one row per CDR3 protein. The sample contains roughly 730,000 distinct CDR3 sequences, 56% of which appear only once. A word on this clonotype: The germline gene is not matched at one end of the junction; a read error may be the cause.

The CDR3 length is 12 residues. Germline CDR1 is MDHEN and CDR2 is SYDVKM. This chain joins TRBV28 and TRBJ2-4; no clear D gene. The sequenced sample was blood. This TCR derives from a man in his forties in good health. The CDR3 loop is CACSWNKNIQYF. For the CDR3, the DNA is TGTGCCTGCAGTTGGAACAAAAACATTCAGTACTTC.